The following is a TCR beta chain sequence with its context. The data originate from a study of blood T cell repertoires in COVID-19. Study overall: The study drew acute and convalescent COVID-19 samples from the United States, Italy and Spain.

The table came from immunoSEQ multiplex PCR; TCRdb's copy has only in-frame clones and leaves some out. The data contain 25,000 to 30,000 clones, around 90% of them singletons. The germline V and J ends were trimmed by 1 base and 0 bases, with 7 bases remaining between them. The CDR3 has 15 amino acids. In germline, CDR1 is MDHEN, CDR2 SYDVKM. Sequencing was done on a sample of peripheral blood. This chain joins TRBV28 and TRBJ1-5; D is uncertain. This receptor was taken from a human donor in a cohort sampled during active COVID-19. The CDR3 region is CASSLSGGSNQPQHF. The CDR3 region has the DNA TGTGCCAGCAGTTTATCGGGTGGTAGCAATCAGCCCCAGCATTTT.